The next 20 T cell receptor beta chains were all read from a single sample in a study of blood T cell repertoires in COVID-19. Clones were sequenced by immunoSEQ multiplex PCR, and TCRdb holds only the in-frame ones, with some missing. The table records 250,000 to 350,000 clones, nearly 90% of them present only once. The sample consisted of PBMCs or T cells enriched from blood (not recorded which). Every receptor here comes from a woman aged 18-29 years with acute COVID-19.

The rearrangement uses TRBV27 and TRBJ2-2, with 8 bases that match TRBD2. The CDR3 totals 16 residues. V lost 10 bases and J lost 3; bases outside the gene matches: 13. CDR1 is MNHEY, CDR2 SMNVEV, per germline (reference sequence). The CDR3 loop is CATTQSGSTDTGELFF. The CDR3 DNA follows: TGTGCCACTACACAGAGCGGGAGTACGGACACCGGGGAGCTGTTTTTT.

This clone was found a few times. The chain links TRBV19 to TRBJ1-2; possibly TRBD1 for D (5 bases). V shed 3 bases and J shed 0 bases, with 8 bases lying between them. CDR1 and CDR2 (germline): LNHDA, SQIVND (reference sequence). This CDR3 has 14 amino acids. The DNA for the CDR3 is TGTGCCAGTAGTATGGGGCAGACTAACTATGGCTACACCTTC. Protein: CASSMGQTNYGYTF.

The gene calls are TRBV28 and TRBJ2-6; 11 positions agree with TRBD1. Germline loops: CDR1 MDHEN, CDR2 SYDVKM. The CDR3 runs to 18 residues. J was trimmed by 2 bases and V by 7 bases; bases with no gene match: 10. The CDR3 coding sequence is TGTGCCAGCAAATTCCGGGACAGGGGGAGGACTGGGGCCAACGTCCTGACTTTC. It yields the protein CASKFRDRGRTGANVLTF.

The chain is built from TRBV12-3 or TRBV12-4 and TRBJ2-3, with TRBD1 as a possible D gene (6 bases). V lost 6 bases to trimming and J lost 10 bases, with 17 bases between them. This CDR3 region has 13 residues. CDR3 sequence: CASSRTATGSQYF. CDR3 DNA: TGTGCCAGCAGCCGGACGGCCACAGGGTCGCAGTATTTT.

V usage is TRBV27 and J usage is TRBJ2-3, with D possibly TRBD2 on 6 matching bases. Trimming removed 5 bases from V and 3 bases from J, with 12 bases in between. The CDR3 has 14 amino acids. CDR1 MNHEY and CDR2 SMNVEV come from the germline V gene (reference sequence). The CDR3 reads CASSPLATTDTQYF. The CDR3 DNA reads TGTGCCAGCAGTCCTCTAGCGACGACAGATACGCAGTATTTT.

The chain combines TRBV24-1 with TRBJ2-3; 7 positions match TRBD2. CDR1 is KGHDR, CDR2 SFDVKD, per germline. The V gene end was trimmed by 5 bases and the J gene end by 6 bases; junction bases not matched to a gene: 13. The CDR3 loop spans 16 amino acids. Written as DNA, the CDR3 is TGTGCCACCAGTGTCTTCAGCGGGATCCGTGGGGATACGCAGTATTTT. It specifies CATSVFSGIRGDTQYF.

This chain uses TRBV9 with TRBJ2-5; D is perhaps TRBD2 (5 bases). CDR3 size: 13 residues. V lost 0 bases to trimming and J lost 2 bases, with 5 bases between them. Germline V gene data show CDR1 as SGDLS and CDR2 as YYNGEE. The CDR3 protein is CASSVAGQETQYF. The CDR3 DNA is TGTGCCAGCAGCGTAGCGGGGCAAGAGACCCAGTACTTC.

The V and J genes are TRBV3-1 (or the pseudogene TRBV3-2) and TRBJ1-5; unclear D gene. Trimming shortened V by 0 bases and J by 3 bases, and 12 bases separated the two germline ends. Germline V gene lookup returns CDR1 LGHDT and CDR2 YNNKEL (reference sequence). The length of the CDR3 is 16 residues. This chain's CDR3 is CASSQDVPGNNQPQHF. CDR3 in DNA: TGTGCCAGCAGCCAAGATGTCCCGGGGAACAATCAGCCCCAGCATTTT.

The rearrangement uses TRBV29-1 and TRBJ1-2; D is possibly TRBD1 (5 bases). Trimming took off 5 bases at V and 8 bases at J, with 18 bases between the two ends. Germline V lookup: CDR1 SQVTM, CDR2 ANQGSEA. The CDR3 sequence is 13 residues long. The CDR3 DNA reads TGCAGCGTTCCGAAGGGAGGGACCGAGGGCTACACCTTC. Protein: CSVPKGGTEGYTF.

The V gene is TRBV27, the J gene TRBJ2-7, with 11 bases that match TRBD2. The germline CDR1 and CDR2 sequences are MNHEY and SMNVEV (reference sequence). The trim removed 6 bases at V and 2 bases at J, leaving 6 bases unmatched. This CDR3 contains 15 residues. The CDR3 region is CASRGGTSGTYEQYF. CDR3 bases: TGTGCCAGCAGGGGGGGGACTAGCGGAACCTACGAGCAGTACTTC.

The V and J genes are TRBV4-1 and TRBJ2-7; 11 positions agree with TRBD2. Trimming cost V 1 base and J 3 bases; bases outside gene matches: 5. This CDR3 contains 16 residues. CDR1 and CDR2 (germline): MGHRA, YSYEKL. CDR3 coding DNA: TGCGCCAGCAGCCAAGGGGAGACTAGCGGGATCTACGAGCAGTACTTC. Encoded protein: CASSQGETSGIYEQYF.

J is TRBJ1-4 and V is TRBV28; 8 bases are a match to TRBD1. The CDR3 extends over 16 amino acids. Trimming took 2 bases from V and 8 from J; bases not matched to a gene: 10. Germline loops: CDR1 MDHEN, CDR2 SYDVKM. In DNA form, the CDR3 reads TGTGCCAGCAGTTTAGAGGGACAGGTACTCAACGAAAAACTGTTTTTT. The encoded protein is CASSLEGQVLNEKLFF.

The chain combines TRBV5-1 with TRBJ1-4; D is possibly TRBD1 (5 bases). V lost 4 bases to trimming and J lost 2 bases, with 27 bases between them. This CDR3 region has 20 residues. Germline V gene lookup returns CDR1 SGHRS and CDR2 YFSETQ. CDR3 in amino acids: CASSQRTSGVDLRTNEKLFF. The CDR3 DNA sequence: TGCGCCAGCAGCCAACGGACATCAGGAGTTGACCTCCGCACTAATGAAAAACTGTTTTTT.

This clone was seen a few times. The V and J genes are TRBV30 and TRBJ1-1; 7 positions agree with TRBD1. The J segment lost 2 bases and the V segment lost 4 bases, leaving 4 bases of the junction unmatched. CDR3 length: 13 amino acids. Germline V gene lookup returns CDR1 GTSNPN and CDR2 SVGIG (reference sequence). The CDR3 DNA is TGTGCCTGGACGGGACAGCCAAACACTGAAGCTTTCTTT. It encodes CAWTGQPNTEAFF.

This chain uses TRBV11-2 with TRBJ1-4, with TRBD1 as a possible D gene (5 bases). The CDR3 is 14 amino acids. Between the trimmed V and J ends, which lost 1 base and 7 bases, there was a span of 10 bases. Germline V lookup: CDR1 SGHAT, CDR2 FQNNGV. The CDR3, as DNA: TGTGCCAGCAGCTTAGGGGTCGGGGGTGAAAAACTGTTTTTT. This translates into CASSLGVGGEKLFF.

The chain is built from TRBV28 and TRBJ2-7, with 7 nucleotides matching TRBD2. With 4 bases clipped from V and 12 bases from J, the junction kept 15 bases outside the gene matches. The CDR3 runs 14 residues. Looked up from germline, CDR1 is MDHEN and CDR2 is SYDVKM. Written as DNA, the CDR3 is TGTGCCAGCAGTTCCCACGACACTGGCGGGAGCGTGTACTTC. Protein sequence: CASSSHDTGGSVYF. Complete variable domain (other parts from reference TRBV28 and TRBJ2-7): DVKVTQSSRYLVKRTGEKVFLECVQDMDHENMFWYRQDPGLGLRLIYFSYDVKMKEKGDIPEGYSVSREKKERFSLILESASTNQTSMYLCASSSHDTGGSVYFGPGTRLTVT.

The chain recombines TRBV25-1 with TRBJ1-2, with 11 bases identical to TRBD1. V was clipped by 2 bases and J by 13 bases; unmatched bases: 9. The CDR3 sequence is 14 residues long. The germline CDR1 and CDR2 sequences are MGHDK and SYGVNS. For the CDR3, the DNA is TGTGCCAGCAGTGAACTCGGGACAGGGGGTGTATCCACCTTC. Translated: CASSELGTGGVSTF.

The chain uses TRBV9 and TRBJ2-1; the match to TRBD2 covers 10 bases. V was pared by 0 bases and J by 7 bases, with 7 bases of the junction left unmatched. The CDR3 consists of 16 residues. From germline, CDR1 is SGDLS and CDR2 YYNGEE. The CDR3 DNA is TGTGCCAGCAGCGTAGTGTCTAGCGGGGGATTGAATGAGCAGTTCTTC. It yields the protein CASSVVSSGGLNEQFF.

J is TRBJ2-3 and V is TRBV5-6; D is possibly TRBD2 (5 bases). The length of the CDR3 is 15 residues. V was shortened by 4 bases and J by 3 bases, with 15 bases between the two germline ends. From germline, CDR1 is SGHDT and CDR2 YYEEEE. The CDR3 DNA sequence: TGTGCCAGCAGCCCCCTCCCGAGGGAGACAGATACGCAGTATTTT. Amino acid sequence: CASSPLPRETDTQYF.

The chain uses TRBV9 and TRBJ1-6, with D hard to call. Germline V gene data show CDR1 as SGDLS and CDR2 as YYNGEE. The CDR3 is 16 residues long. V gave up 0 bases and J gave up 7 bases, with 14 bases separating them. The CDR3 region is CASSVGDIPENSPLHF. DNA for the CDR3: TGTGCCAGCAGCGTAGGAGACATCCCAGAGAATTCACCCCTCCACTTT.